This T cell receptor (beta chain) appears in the sequencing data of a study of T-cell reconstitution after alpha-beta-depleted transplantation in children (dated by TCRdb to the mid-2010s). With regard to the full study: Using TCR repertoire profiling, the study quantitatively followed how T-cell immune reconstitution unfolded in children after TCRalphabeta/CD19-depleted allogeneic hematopoietic cell transplantation.

This clonotype was seen a handful of times. Its binding antigen is unknown. No much larger clone exists at a distance of one base, and base qualities are not known. The germline V gene specifies MGHDK as CDR1 and SYGVNS as CDR2. The CDR3 goes from the cysteine to the phenylalanine over 14 residues. Solely the CDR3 DNA is kept, with 42 bases framed from the first base. The V and J ends are trimmed by 2 bases and 0 bases, leaving 7 bases between them. Libraries were built with PCR. Sequencing was carried out with an Illumina HiSeq 2500. Molecular barcoding was employed in the preparation of TCR libraries, with unique molecular identifiers being used to normalize TCRbeta repertoire quantification. TCRdb handled the public reads itself, with Q25 trimming in fastp and clone calling in MiXCR, and kept productive beta chains. All rows with the same CDR3 protein become a single entry with the most common DNA and genes. Present in this sample are 200,000 to 250,000 distinct CDR3 sequences, about a tenth of which were seen just once. Jointly, the top ten make up approximately 5.9% of the sample.

This chain is built from TRBV25-1 and TRBJ1-1; the D gene is perhaps TRBD1, on 5 matching bases. The specimen comprised PBMCs from the stem cell graft donor, sampled from the stem cell graft. This sequence originates from a human donor who donated a stem cell graft to a child with acute lymphoblastic leukemia. In nucleotides, the sequence is TGTGCCAGCAGTGAACCGGGGGTGAACACTGAAGCTTTCTTT. Translation gives CASSEPGVNTEAFF.